This T cell receptor (beta chain) derives from a study of Siglec-9 on CD8 T cells in melanoma. Repertoires were generated with immunoSEQ multiplex PCR, while TCRdb's copy carries only in-frame clones and drops some. The sample includes over 30,000 clones, 80% to 85% of them seen just once. With 5 bases clipped from V and 0 bases from J, the junction kept 6 bases outside the gene matches. Germline V gene lookup returns CDR1 SGHVS and CDR2 FQNEAQ. This CDR3 region has 15 residues. Study-wide results and caveats: An effector memory CD8+ T-cell subset seemingly accumulating in melanoma was reportedly marked and regulated by Siglec-9.

Worth noting for this clone: Its specificity is unknown.

This chain joins TRBV7-8 and TRBJ1-1, with 7 bases identical to TRBD1. Sequenced input: Siglec-9- CD8+ T cells sorted from blood. The source of this sequence is a human donor in good health. The CDR3 here is CASSQGQRMNTEAFF. DNA of the CDR3: TGTGCCAGCAGCCAGGGACAGCGTATGAACACTGAAGCTTTCTTT.